The sequence of this T cell receptor (beta chain) was determined in a study of blood T cell repertoires in COVID-19 (dated by TCRdb to between 2020 and 2021). As for the study more broadly: Samples covering the acute and convalescent phases of COVID-19 were provided by collaborators in the United States, Italy and Spain. The dataset comprised deeply sampled blood TCRbeta repertoires from subjects exposed to, actively infected with, or recovered from COVID-19. The prospective study material was composed of cDNA or gDNA derived from T cells, B-cell-depleted T cells, or PBMCs. Nearly every sample came with metadata listing a de-identified subject ID, COVID-19 status, age in years and sex. The repertoires were released in a freely available public database intended as a resource for research on the immune response to SARS-CoV-2. Samples came from the ongoing ImmuneRACE study (first 160 participants) plus 1,254 subjects from 6 global collaborators. Where available, HLA class I and class II types were taken from metadata supplied by the sample provider and were not determined by assay-based typing.

Beyond this particular receptor, the publication reports: How much clinical and demographic metadata was included differed by source and by participant, and the metadata was provided uncurated.

Participants in the prospective study were enrolled through a virtual design, were aged roughly 18 to 90 years, and lived in about 25 United States geographic areas. In the prospective study, participants were assigned to cohorts based on the clinical history participants reported in a screening survey and a study questionnaire. In the prospective study, mobile phlebotomists collected whole blood, serum and a nasopharyngeal or oropharyngeal swab from each participant. Additional blood draws and questionnaires over an approximately two-month period could optionally be provided by prospective study participants. Prospective study blood samples were shipped either frozen or at room temperature before DNA extraction. As for this clone: The antigen this receptor binds is unknown. Base qualities were left out, and no much larger clone turns up one base away.

TCRbeta CDR3 regions were amplified from genomic DNA using the immunoSEQ Assay, a bias-controlled multiplex PCR. Concerning the study's data processing: The number of nucleated cells in each sample was estimated from the amplification of reference gene primers within the assay. To quantify the absolute abundance of each unique TCRbeta CDR3 rearrangement, sequence reads were collapsed and filtered. For each sample, productive Simpson clonality was calculated as the square root of Simpson's diversity index over productive rearrangements. TCRdb stores this immuneACCESS table with in-frame sequences only. Part of the clones is absent; in the studies checked, under half of the shortfall reflects unresolved V genes, and no reason is known for the rest. V, J and clone size are those of that table, while D and trimming were read from the DNA. The sample records roughly 430,000 clones, around 90% of which are singletons. Approximately 2% of the sample is in the top ten clones.

The CDR3, from cysteine to phenylalanine, totals 14 residues. Only the CDR3 portion is preserved as DNA: 42 bases, with reading frame beginning at the first base. Trimming removed 3 bases from V and 7 bases from J, leaving 10 bases between the germline ends. For CDR1 and CDR2, the germline V gene lists SNHLY and FYNNEI. Source material: PBMCs or T cells enriched from blood (not recorded which). The chain couples TRBV2 to TRBJ1-6; no confident D gene assignment can be made. The sequence came from a woman aged 35 to 49 with acute COVID-19. Here the CDR3 is given as CASSEPLQNSPLHF. The nucleotides are TGTGCCAGCAGTGAGCCCTTACAGAATTCACCCCTCCACTTT.